This T cell receptor (beta chain) was identified in a study of identical twins. TCRdb reprocessed the 5' RACE reads via MiXCR and lists one record per CDR3 protein. Among around 280,000 distinct CDR3 sequences listed, about 8% were seen once. Germline CDR1 is MNHEY and CDR2 is SVGEGT. Trimming took off 4 bases at V and 1 base at J, with 31 bases between the two ends. The length of the CDR3 is 21 residues. This clonotype was found many times. This sample was shared with a second study, whose subject was yellow fever vaccine responses in identical twins.

The source material was memory (CD45RO+) T cells sorted from blood. This chain connects TRBV6-2 or TRBV6-3 to TRBJ1-1; TRBD1 might be the D (5 bases). The sequence derives from a woman aged 18-29 years in good health. CDR3 in amino acids: CASSFNSRGLSVYPENTEAFF. The DNA of the CDR3 is TGTGCCAGCAGTTTTAACAGTCGGGGCCTGTCCGTCTACCCCGAGAACACTGAAGCTTTCTTT.